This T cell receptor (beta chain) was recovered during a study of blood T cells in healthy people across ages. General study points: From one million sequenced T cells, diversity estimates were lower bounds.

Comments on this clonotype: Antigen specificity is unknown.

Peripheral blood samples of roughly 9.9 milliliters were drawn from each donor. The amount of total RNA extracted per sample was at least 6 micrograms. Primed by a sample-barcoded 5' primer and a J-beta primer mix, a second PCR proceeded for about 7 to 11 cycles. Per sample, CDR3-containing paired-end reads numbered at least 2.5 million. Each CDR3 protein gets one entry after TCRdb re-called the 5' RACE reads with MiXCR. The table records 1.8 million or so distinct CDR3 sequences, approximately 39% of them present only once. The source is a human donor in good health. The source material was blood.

Here the CDR3 DNA reads TGTGCCAGCAGTTTTCCCGGGGACTATGAGCAGTTCTTC. Its translation is CASSFPGDYEQFF. The rearrangement uses TRBV12-3 or TRBV12-4 and TRBJ2-1; D is possibly TRBD2 (6 bases). Trimming shortened V by 3 bases and J by 8 bases, and 11 bases separated the two germline ends. This CDR3 is 13 amino acids long.